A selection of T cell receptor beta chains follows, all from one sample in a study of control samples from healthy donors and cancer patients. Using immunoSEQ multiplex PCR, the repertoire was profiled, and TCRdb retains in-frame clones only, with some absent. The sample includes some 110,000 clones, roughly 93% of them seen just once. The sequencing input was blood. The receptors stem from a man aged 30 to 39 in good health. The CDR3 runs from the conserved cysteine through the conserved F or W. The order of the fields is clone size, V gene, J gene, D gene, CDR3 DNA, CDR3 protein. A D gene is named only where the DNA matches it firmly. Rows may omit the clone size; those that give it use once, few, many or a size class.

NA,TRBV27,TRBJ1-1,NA,TGTGCCAGCAGTCCGGGACCGACGAACACTGAAGCTTTCTTT,CASSPGPTNTEAFF
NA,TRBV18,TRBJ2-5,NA,TGTGCCAGCTCACCCGACCAGCTAACAGAGACCCAGTACTTC,CASSPDQLTETQYF
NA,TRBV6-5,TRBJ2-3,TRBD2,TGTGCCAGCAGTTTAGCGGGGGGCCTTAATACGCAGTATTTT,CASSLAGGLNTQYF
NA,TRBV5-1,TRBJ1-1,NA,TGCGCCAGCAGCCTCTCTCTGGGAGGGCCGTTTGAAGCTTTCTTT,CASSLSLGGPFEAFF
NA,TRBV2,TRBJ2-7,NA,TGTGCCAGCACCCTCGTACCGGGACACTACGAGCAGTACTTC,CASTLVPGHYEQYF
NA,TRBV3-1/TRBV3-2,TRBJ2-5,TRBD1,TGTGCCAGCAGCCAAATTCGCACAGGGGGTATCCAAGAGACCCAGTACTTC,CASSQIRTGGIQETQYF
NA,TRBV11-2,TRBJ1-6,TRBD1,TGTGCCAGCGTCGGGCAGGGGGCCTATAATTCACCCCTCCACTTT,CASVGQGAYNSPLHF
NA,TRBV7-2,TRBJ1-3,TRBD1,TGTGCCAGCAGCTTAGGAAGGACAGGTTCTGGAAACACCATATATTTT,CASSLGRTGSGNTIYF
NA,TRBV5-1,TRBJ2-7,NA,TGCGCCAGCGGGGGGGGCGCGGGGAACGAGCAGTACTTC,CASGGGAGNEQYF
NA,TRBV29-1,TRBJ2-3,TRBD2,TGCAGCGTCGTACCCCTGACTAGCGGGTTCACAGATACGCAGTATTTT,CSVVPLTSGFTDTQYF
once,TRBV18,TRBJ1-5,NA,TGTGCCAGCTCACCACCGGAGAGCAATCAGCCCCAGCATTTT,CASSPPESNQPQHF
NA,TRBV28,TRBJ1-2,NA,TGTGCCACCCGGGGGGGTCCGAACTATGGCTACACCTTC,CATRGGPNYGYTF
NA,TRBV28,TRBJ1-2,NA,TGTGCCAGCAGTTTATCCGTAGGGAACTATGGCTACACCTTC,CASSLSVGNYGYTF
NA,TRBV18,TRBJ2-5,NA,TGTGCCAGCTCCACCAGCCGAGAGACCCAGTACTTC,CASSTSRETQYF
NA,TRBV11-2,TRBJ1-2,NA,TGTGCCAGCAGCTTAACTTGGACCGGGGAGGGGAAGGGCTACACCTTC,CASSLTWTGEGKGYTF
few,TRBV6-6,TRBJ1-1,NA,TGTGCCAGCAGTTACTCGGAAGCAAGGGTAGTTGAAGCTTTCTTT,CASSYSEARVVEAFF
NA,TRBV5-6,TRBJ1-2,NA,TGTGCCAGCAGCTTAACCCCCAGGGCTAACTATGGCTACACCTTC,CASSLTPRANYGYTF
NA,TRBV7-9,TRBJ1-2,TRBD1,TGTGCCAGCAGCTTATTCTCCGGGACAGGGAGTAAAAACTATGGCTACACCTTC,CASSLFSGTGSKNYGYTF
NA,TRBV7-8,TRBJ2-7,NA,TGTGCCAGCAGCTTAGTATCCGGTTCCTACGAGCAGTACTTC,CASSLVSGSYEQYF
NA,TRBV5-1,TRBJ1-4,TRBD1,TGCGCCAGCAGCCCTTTGGCGACAGGGGGTAATGAAAAACTGTTTTTT,CASSPLATGGNEKLFF
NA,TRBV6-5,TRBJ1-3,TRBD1,TGTGCCAGCAGTTCTCCGACAGGGGAAGGAAACACCATATATTTT,CASSSPTGEGNTIYF
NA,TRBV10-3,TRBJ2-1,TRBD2,TGTGCCATCAGTGAGCCTGGACTAGCGGATCACAATGAGCAGTTCTTC,CAISEPGLADHNEQFF
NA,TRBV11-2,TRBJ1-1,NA,TGTGCCAGCAGCTTAGAACGTGTGGGTAGTTGGGAGAACACTGAAGCTTTCTTT,CASSLERVGSWENTEAFF
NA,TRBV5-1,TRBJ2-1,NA,TGCGCCGGCAGCCCAGTAGGGGGGGGGCCGGGGGAGCAGTTCTTC,CAGSPVGGGPGEQFF
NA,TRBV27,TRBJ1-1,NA,TGTGCCAGCAGTCGGGGACAAATTATGTCTGAAGCTTTCTTT,CASSRGQIMSEAFF
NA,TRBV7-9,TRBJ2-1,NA,TGTGCCAGCAGCTTAGGTGTCGGGTACAGCTCCTACAATGAGCAGTTCTTC,CASSLGVGYSSYNEQFF
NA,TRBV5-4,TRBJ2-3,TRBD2,TGTGCCAGCAGCGCACCTAGCGGGGGGGCGGATACGCAGTATTTT,CASSAPSGGADTQYF
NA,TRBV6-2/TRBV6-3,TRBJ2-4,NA,TGTGCCAGCAGTCCGATAGTGGACGGGAAAAACATTCAGTACTTC,CASSPIVDGKNIQYF
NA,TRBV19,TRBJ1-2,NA,TGTGCCAGTAGTGCCGGTCGGGCTGAGTTCCCCTATGGCTACACCTTC,CASSAGRAEFPYGYTF
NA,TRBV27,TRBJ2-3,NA,TGTGCCAGCAGTTTAGGGCCCCGCAACGGAGATACGCAGTATTTT,CASSLGPRNGDTQYF
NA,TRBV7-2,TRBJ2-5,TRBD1,TGTGCCAGCAGCTTAGCGCCTAGGGGGCGGGAGACCCAGTACTTC,CASSLAPRGRETQYF
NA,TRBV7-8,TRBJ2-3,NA,TGTGCCAGCAGCTTAGGTCCCCAGGGGTACGCGGCAGATACGCAGTATTTT,CASSLGPQGYAADTQYF
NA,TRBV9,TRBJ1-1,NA,TGTGCCAGCAGCGTAGGGAGAGGGCCCAGGGAGGAAGCTTTCTTT,CASSVGRGPREEAFF
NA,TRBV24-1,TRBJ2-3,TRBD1,TGTGCCACCAGTGATTGGGGGACAGGGACAGATACGCAGTATTTT,CATSDWGTGTDTQYF
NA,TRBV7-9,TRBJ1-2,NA,TGTGCCAGCAGCTCCCCCCCAGGGACCGTTAGCTATGGCTACACCTTC,CASSSPPGTVSYGYTF
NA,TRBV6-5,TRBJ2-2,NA,TGTGCCAGCAGAGGCAGACCCACCGGGGAGCTGTTTTTT,CASRGRPTGELFF
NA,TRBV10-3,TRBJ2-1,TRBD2,TGTGCCATCAGTGAGGTCCCGGGACTAGCGGGGGGGAGGGGTGAGCAGTTCTTC,CAISEVPGLAGGRGEQFF
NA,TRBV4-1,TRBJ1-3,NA,TGCGCCAGCAGCCAAGATGGGATACGGGGCAGTCACTCTGGAAACACCATATATTTT,CASSQDGIRGSHSGNTIYF
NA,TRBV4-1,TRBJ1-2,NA,TGCGCCAGCAGCCAGACCGGGGCCGGGGACTATGGCTACACCTTC,CASSQTGAGDYGYTF
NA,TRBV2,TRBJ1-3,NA,TGTGCCAGCAGCGGGGTCGAAAACACCATATATTTT,CASSGVENTIYF
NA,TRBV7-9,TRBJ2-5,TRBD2,TGTGCCAGCAGCCTGAGCGGGGGGGCCCGGGGAGAGACCCAGTACTTC,CASSLSGGARGETQYF
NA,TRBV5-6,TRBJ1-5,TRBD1,TGTGCCAGCAGCTTGAGACAGGGCTATCAGCCCCAGCATTTT,CASSLRQGYQPQHF
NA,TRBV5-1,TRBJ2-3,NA,TGCGCCAGCATGAGGGTAGGGAGCACAGATACGCAGTATTTT,CASMRVGSTDTQYF
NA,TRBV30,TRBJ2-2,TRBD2,TGTGCCTGGAGTGCCCTACTAGCGGGGAGGCATAACACCGGGGAGCTGTTTTTT,CAWSALLAGRHNTGELFF
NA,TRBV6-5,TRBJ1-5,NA,TGTGCCGCGGGGAATCAGCCCCAGCATTTT,CAAGNQPQHF